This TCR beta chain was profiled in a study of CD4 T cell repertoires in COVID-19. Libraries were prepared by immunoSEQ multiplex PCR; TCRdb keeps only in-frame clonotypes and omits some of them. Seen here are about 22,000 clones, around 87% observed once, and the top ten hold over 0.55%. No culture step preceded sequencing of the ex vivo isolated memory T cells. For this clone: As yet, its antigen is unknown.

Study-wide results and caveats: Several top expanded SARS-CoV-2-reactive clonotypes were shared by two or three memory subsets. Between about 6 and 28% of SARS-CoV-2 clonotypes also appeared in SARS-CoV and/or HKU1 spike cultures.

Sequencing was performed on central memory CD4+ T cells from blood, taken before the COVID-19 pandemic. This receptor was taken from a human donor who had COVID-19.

The chain's CDR3 is CASSPPSGGNYEQYF. In nucleotides, the CDR3 is TGTGCCAGCTCTCCTCCTAGCGGGGGTAATTACGAGCAGTACTTC. This sequence joins TRBV18 and TRBJ2-7; 10 bases are shared with TRBD2. The CDR3 covers 15 residues. The junction had 9 bases not matched to a gene; V was cut back by 6 bases and J by 4 bases. Germline assignment: CDR1 KGHSH and CDR2 LQKENI.